The source of this TCR beta chain is a study of T-cell memory formation after mild COVID-19. This clonotype appeared a few times. 5'RACE primed at constant segments yielded TCR alpha and TCR beta cDNA libraries bearing sample barcodes and UMIs. TCRdb used MiXCR to reprocess the 5' RACE reads, holding one entry per CDR3 protein. The sample holds a few hundred thousand distinct CDR3 sequences; approximately 19% are singletons and the top ten take under 25%. CDR3 size: 14 residues. Germline V gene data show CDR1 as SEHNR and CDR2 as FQNEAQ (reference sequence). J was trimmed by 4 bases and V by 4 bases; bases with no gene match: 4.

The rearrangement links TRBV7-9 to TRBJ2-3; 8 bases map to TRBD2. This sequence originates from a man aged 18 to 29 who had mild COVID-19 (a few samples of this study predate the infection). Cell type and time point are not known. Sequencing was done on a sample of PBMCs or a T cell subset sorted from them (not recorded which). The CDR3 region is CASSYGGVSDTQYF. CDR3 coding DNA: TGTGCCAGCAGCTACGGGGGGGTGTCAGATACGCAGTATTTT. Together with reference TRBV7-9 and TRBJ2-3, the CDR3 gives the full variable domain: DTGVSQNPRHKITKRGQNVTFRCDPISEHNRLYWYRQTLGQGPEFLTYFQNEAQLEKSRLLSDRFSAERPKGSFSTLEIQRTEQGDSAMYLCASSYGGVSDTQYFGPGTRLTVL.